This T cell receptor beta chain was captured in a study of response to subunit inactivated influenza vaccine. Germline assignment: CDR1 SEHNR and CDR2 FQNEAQ (reference sequence). The CDR3 runs 16 residues. Trimming removed 4 bases from V and 7 bases from J, with 19 bases in between. This clonotype was counted a few times. Its antigen is not identified. Study-wide results and limits: Authors suggested each seasonal influenza vaccination recruits few new T cells.

TCRdb re-derived calls from the RT-PCR reads in MiXCR, one entry per CDR3 protein. The sample lists around 580,000 distinct CDR3 sequences, approximately 10% occurring once. The material sequenced was PBMCs from blood, taken on the day of vaccination. This chain uses TRBV7-9 with TRBJ2-2, with D perhaps assigned TRBD1 or TRBD2 (5 bases each). The source of this sequence is a man between 50 and 59 years old who received an inactivated influenza vaccine. The DNA for the CDR3 is TGTGCCAGCAGCTGGGACGGGGCCCTGATTATCGGGGAGCTGTTTTTT. Protein: CASSWDGALIIGELFF. Full variable domain (missing parts from reference TRBV7-9 and TRBJ2-2): DTGVSQNPRHKITKRGQNVTFRCDPISEHNRLYWYRQTLGQGPEFLTYFQNEAQLEKSRLLSDRFSAERPKGSFSTLEIQRTEQGDSAMYLCASSWDGALIIGELFFGEGSRLTVL.